The 20 T cell receptor beta chains below come from one sample, sequenced in a study of cytomegalovirus exposure and HLA in healthy donors (dated by TCRdb to the late 2010s). The library was produced with the immunoSEQ multiplex PCR assay. The multiplex PCR relied on a mix of 60 forward primers for TCR Vbeta segments and 13 reverse primers for TCR Jbeta segments. The clones in this table, taken by TCRdb from immuneACCESS, are in-frame only. Not every clone is retained; where verified, under half of the shortfall comes from an unresolved V gene, and the cause of the rest is unknown. The table of this sample itemizes some 56,000 clones. The top ten clonotypes cover 12% of the sample. The specimen sequenced was PBMCs. The receptors were sampled from a woman aged 25 to 39 in good health and CMV-seropositive.

The chain joins TRBV7-6 to TRBJ1-4; TRBD1 matches at 7 bases. There are 15 residues in the CDR3. The V segment lost 4 bases and the J segment 7 bases; nucleotides outside the gene matches: 9. The germline gives CDR1 SGHVS, CDR2 FNYEAQ. This chain's CDR3 is CASSWPEGAGEKLFF. The CDR3 nucleotides read TGTGCCAGCAGCTGGCCAGAGGGGGCAGGTGAAAAACTGTTTTTT.

Remarks on this clone: Other nucleotide sequences from this sample produce the same CDR3. V gene TRBV5-1 combines with J gene TRBJ2-5; a weak D match, TRBD1 (5 bases). CDR1 and CDR2 (germline): SGHRS, YFSETQ. Trimming pared 0 bases from V and 5 bases from J, leaving 5 bases between. The CDR3 has 12 amino acids. Written as DNA, the CDR3 is TGCGCCAGCAGCTTGGCAGGGGAGACCCAGTACTTC. It encodes CASSLAGETQYF.

The chain couples TRBV19 to TRBJ2-5; 7 bases map to TRBD2. V lost 3 bases and J lost 1; bases outside the gene matches: 8. The germline V gene has CDR1 LNHDA and CDR2 SQIVND (reference sequence). The CDR3 runs to 16 residues. CDR3 DNA: TGTGCCAGTAGTATGACCTCAGCGGGGTCCCAAGAGACCCAGTACTTC. Translation gives CASSMTSAGSQETQYF.

This chain links TRBV5-1 with TRBJ2-7; 10 nucleotides agree with TRBD1. CDR1 and CDR2 from the germline V gene are SGHRS and YFSETQ. This CDR3 has 13 amino acids. V shed 4 bases, J shed 10 bases, and the junction held 8 bases outside the gene matches. The CDR3 DNA follows: TGCGCCAGCAGCCCGGGACAGGGGTCAAGTCAGTACTTC. Translated: CASSPGQGSSQYF.

The V and J genes are TRBV5-1 and TRBJ2-5; tentative D call: TRBD2 (5 bases). The germline gives CDR1 SGHRS, CDR2 YFSETQ. V was clipped by 4 bases and J by 3 bases, with 19 bases between them. This CDR3 has 16 residues. The CDR3 loop is CASSPQAPSYEETQYF. CDR3 coding DNA: TGCGCCAGCAGCCCTCAGGCCCCTAGCTATGAAGAGACCCAGTACTTC.

This rearrangement joins TRBV4-1 to TRBJ1-2, with 9 bases matching TRBD1. This CDR3 has 17 residues. Germline V CDR1 and CDR2: MGHRA, YSYEKL. Trimming cost V 2 bases and J 7 bases; bases outside gene matches: 14. The DNA of the CDR3 is TGCGCCAGCAGCCAACTTGGTGCCGGGACAGGGTCGCGTGGCTACACCTTC. It specifies CASSQLGAGTGSRGYTF.

The V and J genes are TRBV7-9 and TRBJ2-3; D may be TRBD1 (5 bases). The CDR3 is made up of 15 amino acids. V lost 0 bases, J lost 0 bases, and 7 bases lay in between. CDR1 is SEHNR, CDR2 FQNEAQ, per germline (reference sequence). Here the CDR3 reads CASSLAGQSTDTQYF. CDR3 sequence (DNA): TGTGCCAGCAGCTTAGCGGGGCAGAGCACAGATACGCAGTATTTT.

The chain links TRBV6-5 to TRBJ2-3, with 12 bases aligning to TRBD2. J lost 7 bases, V lost 7 bases, and 9 bases had no gene match. The V gene's germline CDR1 is MNHEY and CDR2 SVGAGI. The CDR3 runs 15 residues. CDR3 coding DNA: TGTGCCAGCACAGCAGTAGGACTAGCGGGGAATACGCAGTATTTT. Translated, it gives CASTAVGLAGNTQYF.

V is TRBV7-9 and J is TRBJ1-4, with no clear D. Trimming shortened V by 6 bases and J by 8 bases, and 13 bases separated the two germline ends. Germline V gene lookup returns CDR1 SEHNR and CDR2 FQNEAQ (reference sequence). The CDR3 sequence is 13 residues long. The CDR3 loop reads CASSYREGEKLFF. The CDR3 nucleotides read TGTGCCAGCAGTTATAGGGAGGGCGAAAAACTGTTTTTT.

This chain uses TRBV5-4 with TRBJ2-7; 10 bases match TRBD1. The trim removed 5 bases at V and 6 bases at J, leaving 11 bases unmatched. Germline lookup yields CDR1 SGHNT and CDR2 YYREEE (reference sequence). The CDR3 is made up of 15 amino acids. In DNA form, the CDR3 reads TGTGCCAGCAGACTGACCGGGACAGGGGTCTCCGAGCAGTACTTC. Translating gives CASRLTGTGVSEQYF.

The chain has TRBV5-6 and TRBJ1-1; unclear D gene. V lost 4 bases, J lost 7 bases, and 11 bases lay in between. This CDR3 has 12 residues. The germline V gene has CDR1 SGHDT and CDR2 YYEEEE. In DNA, the CDR3 is TGTGCCAGCAGCACCCCCCGGGTTGAAGCTTTCTTT. Amino acid sequence: CASSTPRVEAFF. Full variable domain (missing parts from reference TRBV5-6 and TRBJ1-1): DAGVTQSPTHLIKTRGQQVTLRCSPKSGHDTVSWYQQALGQGPQFIFQYYEEEERQRGNFPDRFSGHQFPNYSSELNVNALLLGDSALYLCASSTPRVEAFFGQGTRLTVV.

This sequence joins TRBV11-3 and TRBJ1-1; TRBD1 aligns across 7 bases. Germline V CDR1 and CDR2: SGHNT, YENEEA. The CDR3 is 14 amino acids. V lost 5 bases, J lost 1 base, and 4 bases stayed unmatched. CDR3 sequence: CASSTGQENTEAFF. CDR3 DNA sequence: TGTGCCAGCAGCACTGGACAGGAGAACACTGAAGCTTTCTTT.

The chain uses TRBV5-1 and TRBJ2-7; 10 nucleotides match TRBD2. The CDR3 is 16 amino acids. V was pared by 0 bases and J by 5 bases, with 8 bases of the junction left unmatched. CDR1 is SGHRS and CDR2 is YFSETQ in the germline V gene. The CDR3 nucleotides are TGCGCCAGCAGCTTGGCCGGGACTAGCGTGATCCACGAGCAGTACTTC. Protein product: CASSLAGTSVIHEQYF.

The V call is TRBV19, the J call TRBJ2-3; D may be TRBD1 (6 bases). Trimming removed 5 bases from V and 2 bases from J, with 8 bases in between. Germline lookup yields CDR1 LNHDA and CDR2 SQIVND (reference sequence). This CDR3 has 13 residues. The CDR3 sequence: CASSSGDTDTQYF. CDR3 coding DNA: TGTGCCAGTAGTTCAGGGGACACAGATACGCAGTATTTT.

The chain combines TRBV2 with TRBJ2-5; D possibly corresponds to TRBD2 (5 bases). Trimming took 0 bases from V and 5 from J, leaving 10 bases between them. Germline CDR1 is SNHLY and CDR2 is FYNNEI. The CDR3 is 14 residues long. CDR3 DNA: TGTGCCAGCAGTGAAGCTCTAGCCGCGGAGACCCAGTACTTC. Translated: CASSEALAAETQYF.

The chain is built from TRBV7-9 and TRBJ2-3; the D gene is possibly TRBD1 (6 bases). Germline CDR1 SEHNR, CDR2 FQNEAQ (reference sequence). The CDR3 totals 15 residues. Trimming left V 5 bases short and J 4 bases short, with 16 bases between. The CDR3 region is CASSPGDSASDTQYF. CDR3 in DNA: TGTGCCAGCAGCCCAGGGGATTCGGCCTCAGATACGCAGTATTTT. Drawing the rest from reference TRBV7-9 and TRBJ2-3, the complete variable domain is DTGVSQNPRHKITKRGQNVTFRCDPISEHNRLYWYRQTLGQGPEFLTYFQNEAQLEKSRLLSDRFSAERPKGSFSTLEIQRTEQGDSAMYLCASSPGDSASDTQYFGPGTRLTVL.

This sequence joins TRBV29-1 and TRBJ2-5, with 11 bases aligning to TRBD1. The germline gives CDR1 SQVTM, CDR2 ANQGSEA. V gave up 3 bases and J gave up 1 base; unmatched junction bases: 7. This CDR3 region has 16 residues. The CDR3 loop reads CSVEIPDRGPQETQYF. The CDR3 DNA reads as TGCAGCGTTGAGATCCCGGACAGGGGGCCCCAAGAGACCCAGTACTTC.

The gene calls are TRBV5-1 and TRBJ2-5; possibly TRBD1 for D (6 bases). Germline V lookup: CDR1 SGHRS, CDR2 YFSETQ. V was shortened by 4 bases and J by 1 base, with 17 bases between the two germline ends. This CDR3 has 16 amino acids. CDR3 coding DNA: TGCGCCAGCAGCCCAGCCCCCCGGACAGCCCAAGAGACCCAGTACTTC. This sequence encodes CASSPAPRTAQETQYF.

This chain connects TRBV5-1 to TRBJ1-1; TRBD1 aligns across 9 bases. There are 14 residues in the CDR3. Trimming removed 4 bases from V and 0 bases from J; junction bases left unmatched: 1. Germline CDR1 reads SGHRS; CDR2 reads YFSETQ. As DNA, the CDR3 is TGCGCCAGCAGCGGACAGGGGTTGAACACTGAAGCTTTCTTT. This translates into CASSGQGLNTEAFF.

CDR3 amino acids: CASSLRIAGGTEQFF. The CDR3 region has the DNA TGTGCCAGCAGTTTACGGATAGCGGGGGGGACTGAGCAGTTCTTC. The V gene is TRBV28, the J gene TRBJ2-1; TRBD2 agrees at 11 bases. CDR3 length: 15 residues. Germline values: CDR1 MDHEN, CDR2 SYDVKM. V shed 2 bases, J shed 9 bases, and the junction held 6 bases outside the gene matches.